The rows below give T cell receptor beta chains drawn from one sample of a study of blood T cell repertoires in COVID-19. Some clones are missing from TCRdb's copy, which holds only in-frame ones; the method was immunoSEQ multiplex PCR. The sample consists of about 230,000 clones, about nine tenths of them appearing once. Sequenced input: peripheral blood. All receptors derive from a man between 50 and 59 years old with COVID-19, enrolled during active disease. CDR3s include the opening cysteine and the closing phenylalanine or tryptophan. The D gene is left open where the match is weak. The listing skips clone size in some rows; elsewhere it reads once, few, many or a size class.

D gene: TRBD2; J gene: TRBJ2-1; clone size: -; CDR3 length: 15; V gene: TRBV4-3; CDR3 protein: CASSQETSGGAVKFF; CDR3 DNA: TGCGCCAGCAGCCAAGAAACTAGCGGGGGGGCTGTGAAGTTCTTC
D gene: -; J gene: TRBJ1-5; clone size: -; CDR3 length: 13; V gene: TRBV19; CDR3 protein: CASRMGLNQPQHF; CDR3 DNA: TGTGCCAGTAGAATGGGCCTTAATCAGCCCCAGCATTTT
D gene: -; J gene: TRBJ2-2; clone size: -; CDR3 length: 14; V gene: TRBV6-5; CDR3 protein: CASSYYAVTGELFF; CDR3 DNA: TGTGCCAGCAGTTACTACGCAGTCACCGGGGAGCTGTTTTTT
D gene: TRBD1; J gene: TRBJ1-2; clone size: -; CDR3 length: 15; V gene: TRBV10-3; CDR3 protein: CAISSRQGELWSYTF; CDR3 DNA: TGTGCCATCAGCAGCCGTCAGGGGGAACTATGGAGCTACACCTTC
D gene: -; J gene: TRBJ1-6; clone size: -; CDR3 length: 15; V gene: TRBV9; CDR3 protein: CASRREGGANSPLHF; CDR3 DNA: TGTGCCAGCAGGAGAGAGGGGGGGGCTAATTCACCCCTCCACTTT
D gene: TRBD2; J gene: TRBJ2-1; clone size: -; CDR3 length: 15; V gene: TRBV5-1; CDR3 protein: CASSPGLASYNEQFF; CDR3 DNA: TGCGCCAGCAGCCCCGGACTAGCGTCCTACAATGAGCAGTTCTTC
D gene: -; J gene: TRBJ2-3; clone size: -; CDR3 length: 12; V gene: TRBV23-1; CDR3 protein: CASTGFTDTQYF; CDR3 DNA: TGCGCCAGCACGGGGTTTACAGATACGCAGTATTTT
D gene: TRBD2; J gene: TRBJ2-7; clone size: -; CDR3 length: 18; V gene: TRBV27; CDR3 protein: CASPGGLAGGGPGYEQYF; CDR3 DNA: TGTGCCAGCCCCGGGGGACTAGCGGGAGGAGGGCCAGGCTACGAGCAGTACTTC
D gene: -; J gene: TRBJ1-1; clone size: -; CDR3 length: 15; V gene: TRBV6-5; CDR3 protein: CASSPRHGRVTEAFF; CDR3 DNA: TGTGCCAGCAGTCCCCGCCACGGCAGGGTGACTGAAGCTTTCTTT
D gene: -; J gene: TRBJ1-3; clone size: -; CDR3 length: 22; V gene: TRBV2; CDR3 protein: CARPILSDMGHTDTTSGNTIYF; CDR3 DNA: TGTGCCAGGCCAATTCTCAGTGACATGGGGCACACCGACACCACCTCTGGAAACACCATATATTTT
D gene: -; J gene: TRBJ2-7; clone size: -; CDR3 length: 14; V gene: TRBV18; CDR3 protein: CASSPTGEDIEQYF; CDR3 DNA: TGTGCCAGCTCACCGACGGGAGAGGACATCGAGCAGTACTTC
D gene: TRBD2; J gene: TRBJ2-3; clone size: once; CDR3 length: 14; V gene: TRBV9; CDR3 protein: CASRRAGESDTQYF; CDR3 DNA: TGTGCCAGCAGGAGAGCGGGGGAATCAGATACGCAGTATTTT
D gene: TRBD2; J gene: TRBJ2-5; clone size: -; CDR3 length: 16; V gene: TRBV5-4; CDR3 protein: CASSRLAGGPKETQYF; CDR3 DNA: TGTGCCAGCAGCCGACTCGCGGGGGGGCCAAAAGAGACCCAGTACTTC
D gene: -; J gene: TRBJ1-2; clone size: -; CDR3 length: 13; V gene: TRBV27; CDR3 protein: CASSFGTNYGYTF; CDR3 DNA: TGTGCCAGCAGTTTTGGCACTAACTATGGCTACACCTTC
D gene: -; J gene: TRBJ2-2; clone size: once; CDR3 length: 16; V gene: TRBV2; CDR3 protein: CASSLNRDKNTGELFF; CDR3 DNA: TGTGCCAGCAGTTTGAACCGGGACAAGAACACCGGGGAGCTGTTTTTT
D gene: TRBD1; J gene: TRBJ2-7; clone size: -; CDR3 length: 18; V gene: TRBV12-5; CDR3 protein: CASGLPRDSRHGNYEQYF; CDR3 DNA: TGTGCTAGTGGTTTGCCTCGGGACAGTCGGCACGGGAACTACGAGCAGTACTTC
D gene: TRBD1; J gene: TRBJ2-7; clone size: -; CDR3 length: 14; V gene: TRBV4-3; CDR3 protein: CASSPGTALYEQYF; CDR3 DNA: TGCGCCAGCAGTCCCGGGACAGCCCTCTACGAGCAGTACTTC
D gene: -; J gene: TRBJ2-3; clone size: -; CDR3 length: 12; V gene: TRBV2; CDR3 protein: CASSYSTDTQYF; CDR3 DNA: TGTGCCAGCAGTTATAGCACAGATACGCAGTATTTT
D gene: -; J gene: TRBJ2-2; clone size: -; CDR3 length: 15; V gene: TRBV5-1; CDR3 protein: CASSSGSTNTGELFF; CDR3 DNA: TGCGCCAGCAGCTCCGGGAGCACGAACACCGGGGAGCTGTTTTTT
D gene: -; J gene: TRBJ2-1; clone size: -; CDR3 length: 16; V gene: TRBV9; CDR3 protein: CASSVVSGASYNEQFF; CDR3 DNA: TGTGCCAGCAGCGTAGTTTCCGGTGCTTCCTACAATGAGCAGTTCTTC
D gene: -; J gene: TRBJ2-5; clone size: -; CDR3 length: 15; V gene: TRBV19; CDR3 protein: CASSIRQGGQETQYF; CDR3 DNA: TGTGCCAGTAGTATAAGACAGGGAGGCCAAGAGACCCAGTACTTC
D gene: TRBD1; J gene: TRBJ1-4; clone size: -; CDR3 length: 15; V gene: TRBV28; CDR3 protein: CASSFRTGLGEKLFF; CDR3 DNA: TGTGCCAGCAGTTTCAGGACAGGGTTGGGTGAAAAACTGTTTTTT
D gene: -; J gene: TRBJ2-7; clone size: once; CDR3 length: 16; V gene: TRBV6-5; CDR3 protein: CASSYDAAGTAYEQYF; CDR3 DNA: TGTGCCAGCAGTTACGATGCCGCGGGGACGGCCTACGAGCAGTACTTC
D gene: TRBD2; J gene: TRBJ2-7; clone size: -; CDR3 length: 15; V gene: TRBV19; CDR3 protein: CASSKPSGRSHEQYF; CDR3 DNA: TGTGCCAGTAGCAAGCCTAGCGGGAGGTCCCACGAGCAGTACTTC
D gene: TRBD1; J gene: TRBJ1-6; clone size: -; CDR3 length: 18; V gene: TRBV7-2; CDR3 protein: CASSLDPDRGSYNSPLHF; CDR3 DNA: TGTGCCAGCAGCTTAGACCCGGACAGGGGCTCCTATAATTCACCCCTCCACTTT
D gene: -; J gene: TRBJ2-1; clone size: few; CDR3 length: 15; V gene: TRBV29-1; CDR3 protein: CSVDSIAPGGNEQFF; CDR3 DNA: TGCAGCGTTGACTCCATAGCGCCCGGGGGCAATGAGCAGTTCTTC
D gene: -; J gene: TRBJ1-2; clone size: -; CDR3 length: 14; V gene: TRBV6-5; CDR3 protein: CASSYADRNYGYTF; CDR3 DNA: TGTGCCAGCAGTTACGCGGACAGAAACTATGGCTACACCTTC
D gene: -; J gene: TRBJ1-5; clone size: -; CDR3 length: 17; V gene: TRBV19; CDR3 protein: CASSISGGQNSNQPQHF; CDR3 DNA: TGTGCCAGTAGTATAAGCGGAGGACAGAATAGCAATCAGCCCCAGCATTTT